The 18 T cell receptor beta chains reported below all come from one sample, sequenced in a study of blood T cells in healthy people across ages. Next came a second PCR, run for 7 to 11 cycles, which used a sample-barcoded 5' primer along with a J-beta primer mix. TCRdb redid the calling of the 5' RACE reads with MiXCR, one entry per CDR3 protein. This sample carries about 940,000 distinct CDR3 sequences, about 48% of them seen once, and the ten largest clones take roughly 13%. Sequenced sample: blood. These receptors all come from a man aged 30 to 45 in good health.

The genes are TRBV20-1 and TRBJ2-5; no reliable D call. The end of the DNA aligns better with TRBJ2-4, so the J call may be wrong. Germline V gives CDR1 DFQATT, CDR2 SNEGSKA (reference sequence). This CDR3 region has 14 residues. For the CDR3, the DNA is TGCAGTGCTCGACCCCTTTGGGCAGCCAACATTCAGTACTTC. Protein product: CSARPLWAANIQYF.

The chain links TRBV28 to TRBJ2-4, with a possible D match to TRBD2 (5 bases). The V end lost 5 bases, the J end lost 2 bases, and 13 bases lay between the germline ends. Per germline, CDR1 MDHEN and CDR2 SYDVKM. There are 15 residues in the CDR3. In DNA form, the CDR3 reads TGTGCCAGCAGTGATGCGGGTTTAACCAAAAACATTCAGTACTTC. Residues: CASSDAGLTKNIQYF.

In nucleotides, the CDR3 is TGTGCCAGCAGCTCTGGGCGGGGGAACACCGGGGAGCTGTTTTTT. This encodes CASSSGRGNTGELFF. The chain employs TRBV7-9 and TRBJ2-2; D may be TRBD2 (6 bases). Germline V gives CDR1 SEHNR, CDR2 FQNEAQ (reference sequence). The ends were cut back, 4 bases at V and 1 base at J, with 10 bases in the middle. The CDR3 is 15 residues long.

The CDR3 nucleotides read TGTGCCAGCAGTTCCCCCCAAGCTAGCGGGGGTCGGGATGAGCAGTTCTTC. It yields the protein CASSSPQASGGRDEQFF. The chain has TRBV6-5 and TRBJ2-1; 10 nucleotides align to TRBD2. The CDR3 extends over 17 amino acids. The trim removed 4 bases at V and 8 bases at J, leaving 14 bases unmatched. Germline V gene data show CDR1 as MNHEY and CDR2 as SVGAGI.

This clonotype has just a few counts. The chain combines TRBV12-3 or TRBV12-4 with TRBJ2-1; no clear D gene. Trimming took 3 bases from V and 9 from J, leaving 9 bases between them. The CDR3 has 12 residues. CDR3 sequence reads: CASSFSVSEQFF. The CDR3 bases are TGTGCCAGCAGTTTCTCAGTTAGTGAGCAGTTCTTC.

To note about this clonotype: A much larger clone sits a single nucleotide away, making a read error possible. The chain carries TRBV3-1 and TRBJ2-3; possible D gene TRBD1, 6 bases. CDR1 and CDR2 from the germline V gene are LGHDT and YNNKEL (reference sequence). This CDR3 contains 13 residues. This CDR3 reads CTSSQQGADTQYF. DNA of the CDR3: TGTACCAGCAGCCAACAGGGCGCAGATACGCAGTATTTT.

CDR3 nucleotide sequence: TGTGCCAGCAGCTTAATTTCAATTACCGAAGGGCAGTTCTTC. Translation: CASSLISITEGQFF. The V gene is TRBV7-9, the J gene TRBJ2-1; D is unresolved. V lost 2 bases, J lost 12 bases, and 17 bases lay in between. The length of the CDR3 is 14 residues. Germline V gene sequence: CDR1 SEHNR, CDR2 FQNEAQ (reference sequence). The variable domain in full, completed from reference TRBV7-9 and TRBJ2-1, reads DTGVSQNPRHKITKRGQNVTFRCDPISEHNRLYWYRQTLGQGPEFLTYFQNEAQLEKSRLLSDRFSAERPKGSFSTLEIQRTEQGDSAMYLCASSLISITEGQFFGPGTRLTVL.

This clonotype was seen more than once but under ten times. V usage is TRBV20-1 and J usage is TRBJ2-1, with 10 bases aligning to TRBD2. The V gene's germline CDR1 is DFQATT and CDR2 SNEGSKA (reference sequence). The CDR3 sequence is 15 residues long. V was pared by 0 bases and J by 9 bases, with 8 bases of the junction left unmatched. The CDR3 is CSARDGSGGAIEQFF. The CDR3, as DNA: TGCAGTGCTAGAGATGGGAGCGGGGGGGCCATTGAGCAGTTCTTC.

The V and J genes are TRBV6-1 and TRBJ1-2, with D possibly being TRBD1 (5 bases). CDR1 and CDR2 (germline): MNHNS, SASEGT. Between the trimmed V and J ends, which lost 1 base and 3 bases, there was a span of 9 bases. The CDR3 loop spans 14 amino acids. As DNA, the CDR3 is TGTGCCAGCAGTGAAGGCTCCAGGGACTATGGCTACACCTTC. Residues: CASSEGSRDYGYTF.

This clonotype has a handful of counts. This chain links TRBV28 with TRBJ2-1; 12 nucleotides agree with TRBD2. Germline trimming cut 4 bases from V and 9 bases from J; bases unmatched to any gene: 4. Germline V gene sequence: CDR1 MDHEN, CDR2 SYDVKM. This CDR3 is 14 amino acids long. The CDR3 loop reads CASSWGLAGSEQFF. CDR3 bases: TGTGCCAGCAGTTGGGGACTAGCGGGCAGTGAGCAGTTCTTC.

CDR3 sequence reads: CASSYSTAGELFF. The DNA of the CDR3 is TGTGCCAGCAGTTACTCGACTGCCGGGGAGCTGTTTTTT. The V gene is TRBV6-5, the J gene TRBJ2-2; D unclear. Between the trimmed V and J ends, which lost 0 bases and 6 bases, there was a span of 5 bases. The CDR3 runs to 13 residues. Germline V CDR1 and CDR2: MNHEY, SVGAGI.

A few counts support this clonotype. V is TRBV15 and J is TRBJ2-5; no reliable D call. CDR1 and CDR2 from the germline V gene are LNHNV and YYDKDF (reference sequence). There are 12 residues in the CDR3. The germline V and J ends were trimmed by 8 bases and 1 base, with 8 bases remaining between them. The DNA for the CDR3 is TGTGCCACCGGAGAGATCCAAGAGACCCAGTACTTC. Its translation: CATGEIQETQYF. Supplemented by reference TRBV15 and TRBJ2-5, the full variable domain reads DAMVIQNPRYQVTQFGKPVTLSCSQTLNHNVMYWYQQKSSQAPKLLFHYYDKDFNNEADTPDNFQSRRPNTSFCFLDIRSPGLGDTAMYLCATGEIQETQYFGPGTRLLVL.

This chain uses TRBV11-3 with TRBJ2-1; 10 nucleotides agree with TRBD2. Germline CDR1 reads SGHNT; CDR2 reads YENEEA. The CDR3 length is 16 residues. The junction had 8 bases not matched to a gene; V was cut back by 1 base and J by 8 bases. The DNA of the CDR3 is TGTGCCAGCAGCTTAGTCCAGCGGGGGGGCCGCGATGAGCAGTTCTTC. Translating it yields CASSLVQRGGRDEQFF.

The gene calls are TRBV28 and TRBJ2-3; D ambiguous. V was cut by 5 bases and J by 2 bases, with 11 bases left in between. The CDR3 has 14 amino acids. The germline V gene has CDR1 MDHEN and CDR2 SYDVKM. The CDR3 DNA reads as TGTGCCAGCAGTGTATCCAGTATCACAGATACGCAGTATTTT. Protein sequence: CASSVSSITDTQYF. Combining the CDR3 with reference TRBV28 and TRBJ2-3 gives the whole variable domain DVKVTQSSRYLVKRTGEKVFLECVQDMDHENMFWYRQDPGLGLRLIYFSYDVKMKEKGDIPEGYSVSREKKERFSLILESASTNQTSMYLCASSVSSITDTQYFGPGTRLTVL.

V gene TRBV20-1 combines with J gene TRBJ1-2, with D possibly TRBD1 on 6 matching bases. The CDR3 extends over 13 amino acids. V lost 8 bases and J lost 4, with 17 bases in between. The V gene's germline CDR1 is DFQATT and CDR2 SNEGSKA (reference sequence). The CDR3 DNA reads TGCAGTACCGAACGGTCAGGGGTCTATGGCTACACCTTC. Protein: CSTERSGVYGYTF.

V usage is TRBV7-2 and J usage is TRBJ2-4, with no clear D. CDR1 is SGHTA, CDR2 FQGNSA, per germline. The ends were cut back, 0 bases at V and 0 bases at J, with 9 bases in the middle. The CDR3 is made up of 16 amino acids. The CDR3 DNA sequence: TGTGCCAGCAGCTTAGCAGCTGGCTTAGCCAAAAACATTCAGTACTTC. Its protein is CASSLAAGLAKNIQYF. Supplemented by reference TRBV7-2 and TRBJ2-4, the full variable domain reads GAGVSQSPSNKVTEKGKDVELRCDPISGHTALYWYRQSLGQGLEFLIYFQGNSAPDKSGLPSDRFSAERTGGSVSTLTIQRTQQEDSAVYLCASSLAAGLAKNIQYFGAGTRLSVL.

The table lists this clonotype with a few counts. The chain has TRBV29-1 and TRBJ2-1; D is possibly TRBD1 (7 bases). The CDR3 extends over 14 amino acids. Germline V gives CDR1 SQVTM, CDR2 ANQGSEA. V was shortened by 7 bases and J by 8 bases, with 21 bases between the two germline ends. The CDR3 sequence: CSGAGGGSSDEQFF. DNA of the CDR3: TGCAGCGGCGCAGGGGGAGGATCTTCGGATGAGCAGTTCTTC.

This rearrangement joins TRBV20-1 to TRBJ2-3; 9 bases match TRBD1. The CDR3 extends over 13 amino acids. Germline values: CDR1 DFQATT, CDR2 SNEGSKA (reference sequence). The V segment lost 3 bases and the J segment 5 bases; nucleotides outside the gene matches: 3. The CDR3 protein is CSASTGGKDTQYF. CDR3 DNA: TGCAGTGCTAGCACAGGGGGCAAAGATACGCAGTATTTT.